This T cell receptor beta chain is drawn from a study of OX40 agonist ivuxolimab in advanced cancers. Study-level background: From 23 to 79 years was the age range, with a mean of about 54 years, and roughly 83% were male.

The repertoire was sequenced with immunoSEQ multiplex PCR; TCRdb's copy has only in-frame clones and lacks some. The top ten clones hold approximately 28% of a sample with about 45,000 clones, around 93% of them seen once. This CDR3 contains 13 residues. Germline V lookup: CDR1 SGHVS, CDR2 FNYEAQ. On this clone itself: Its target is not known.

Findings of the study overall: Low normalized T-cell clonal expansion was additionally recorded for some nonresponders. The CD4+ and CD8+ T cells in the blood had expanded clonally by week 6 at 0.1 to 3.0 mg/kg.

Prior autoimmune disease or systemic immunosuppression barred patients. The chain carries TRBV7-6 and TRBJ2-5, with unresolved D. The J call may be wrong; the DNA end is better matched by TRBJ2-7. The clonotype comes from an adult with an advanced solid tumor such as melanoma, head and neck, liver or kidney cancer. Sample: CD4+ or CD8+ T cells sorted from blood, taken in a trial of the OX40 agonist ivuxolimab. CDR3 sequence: CASSLSNSYEQYF. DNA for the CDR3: TGTGCCAGCAGCTTATCTAACTCCTACGAGCAGTACTTC.